Listed below are T cell receptor beta chains from one sample, sequenced in a study of early T cells in non-severe SARS-CoV-2 infection. TCRdb itself ran the 5' RACE reads through MiXCR, one entry per CDR3 protein. The data contain 60,000 or so distinct CDR3 sequences, 12% of them singletons. Sequenced: whole blood. The receptors come from an adult who was a healthcare worker with PCR-confirmed SARS-CoV-2 infection or an uninfected control (not recorded which). Both conserved end residues are part of each CDR3. D genes are given only for firm matches. Only some rows state a clone size, as once, few, many or a class for expanded clones.

D: .; J: TRBJ1-6; size: many; V: TRBV5-4; CDR3: CASSLILSSYNSPLHF; DNA: TGTGCCAGCAGCTTGATACTGAGCTCCTATAATTCACCCCTCCACTTT
D: TRBD2; J: TRBJ2-1; size: .; V: TRBV4-1; CDR3: CASSHTTSGDNEQFF; DNA: TGCGCCAGCAGCCATACGACTAGCGGAGACAATGAGCAGTTCTTC
D: .; J: TRBJ1-5; size: many; V: TRBV5-1; CDR3: CASSSYVGQPQHF; DNA: TGCGCCAGCAGTTCCTACGTGGGTCAGCCCCAGCATTTT
D: .; J: TRBJ2-3; size: medium-sized; V: TRBV12-3/TRBV12-4; CDR3: CASSRAASINTQYF; DNA: TGTGCCAGCAGTCGCGCTGCATCCATCAATACGCAGTATTTT
D: .; J: TRBJ2-1; size: many; V: TRBV20-1; CDR3: CSARGLINEQFF; DNA: TGCAGTGCTAGGGGCCTTATCAATGAGCAGTTCTTC
D: TRBD1; J: TRBJ2-5; size: .; V: TRBV28; CDR3: CASSIIDRGRETQYF; DNA: TGTGCCAGCAGTATAATAGACAGGGGGCGAGAGACCCAGTACTTC
D: TRBD1; J: TRBJ2-7; size: many; V: TRBV11-2; CDR3: CASSRWDSSYEQYF; DNA: TGTGCCAGCAGCAGATGGGACAGCTCCTACGAGCAGTACTTC
D: .; J: TRBJ2-1; size: .; V: TRBV20-1; CDR3: CSAGQGSGKIRNEQFF; DNA: TGCAGTGCTGGACAGGGCAGCGGGAAGATTAGAAATGAGCAGTTCTTC
D: TRBD1; J: TRBJ2-4; size: .; V: TRBV28; CDR3: CASRGRQGAKNIQYF; DNA: TGTGCCAGCAGAGGTCGACAGGGAGCCAAAAACATTCAGTACTTC
D: .; J: TRBJ2-5; size: many; V: TRBV12-3/TRBV12-4; CDR3: CASSLGSGLETQYF; DNA: TGTGCCAGCAGTTTAGGCTCAGGGTTAGAGACCCAGTACTTC
D: TRBD2; J: TRBJ2-1; size: many; V: TRBV6-5; CDR3: CASNLAGNNEQFF; DNA: TGTGCCAGCAATCTAGCGGGGAACAATGAGCAGTTCTTC
D: .; J: TRBJ1-1; size: .; V: TRBV7-9; CDR3: CASSKSKTGAGTEAFF; DNA: TGTGCCAGCAGCAAATCCAAGACGGGGGCCGGCACTGAAGCTTTCTTT
D: TRBD1; J: TRBJ1-1; size: few; V: TRBV29-1; CDR3: CSVGQGRGTEAFF; DNA: TGCAGCGTGGGACAGGGAAGGGGCACTGAAGCTTTCTTT
D: .; J: TRBJ2-2; size: .; V: TRBV7-8; CDR3: CASSPRTATGELFF; DNA: TGTGCCAGCAGCCCCCGGACAGCAACCGGGGAGCTGTTTTTT
D: .; J: TRBJ2-1; size: .; V: TRBV7-9; CDR3: CASSSSPINNEQFF; DNA: TGTGCCAGCAGCTCATCCCCTATTAACAATGAGCAGTTCTTC
D: .; J: TRBJ2-5; size: .; V: TRBV6-2/TRBV6-3; CDR3: CASSYGASQETQYF; DNA: TGTGCCAGCAGTTACGGGGCGAGCCAAGAGACCCAGTACTTC
D: TRBD1; J: TRBJ2-6; size: many; V: TRBV7-3; CDR3: CASRPTGAGANVLTF; DNA: TGTGCCAGCAGACCCACAGGGGCTGGGGCCAACGTCCTGACTTTC
D: TRBD2; J: TRBJ2-1; size: .; V: TRBV4-1; CDR3: CASSQGTSVRVEEQFF; DNA: TGCGCCAGCAGCCAAGGGACTAGCGTCCGAGTGGAGGAGCAGTTCTTC
D: .; J: TRBJ2-1; size: .; V: TRBV20-1; CDR3: CSARRGIAYNEQFF; DNA: TGCAGTGCTAGGAGAGGTATAGCCTACAATGAGCAGTTCTTC
D: .; J: TRBJ1-6; size: .; V: TRBV28; CDR3: CASSRDIFNSPLHF; DNA: TGTGCCAGCAGTCGGGACATCTTTAATTCACCCCTCCACTTT
D: .; J: TRBJ2-3; size: many; V: TRBV11-2; CDR3: CASSFQGRGSTDTQYF; DNA: TGTGCCAGCAGTTTCCAGGGACGGGGGAGCACAGATACGCAGTATTTT
D: TRBD2; J: TRBJ2-7; size: once; V: TRBV5-5; CDR3: CASSQLAGAHEQYF; DNA: TGTGCCAGCAGCCAACTAGCGGGAGCACACGAGCAGTACTTC
D: .; J: TRBJ1-2; size: many; V: TRBV4-1; CDR3: CASSLSSREIYGYTF; DNA: TGCGCCAGCAGCCTCAGTAGTAGGGAAATCTATGGCTACACCTTC
D: .; J: TRBJ1-2; size: few; V: TRBV20-1; CDR3: CSARGTNYGYTF; DNA: TGCAGTGCTAGAGGGACAAACTATGGCTACACCTTC
D: .; J: TRBJ1-1; size: .; V: TRBV4-3; CDR3: CASSQDFGGLEAFF; DNA: TGCGCCAGCAGCCAAGATTTTGGGGGCCTTGAAGCTTTCTTT
D: .; J: TRBJ2-7; size: few; V: TRBV10-3; CDR3: CAISVTGSYEQYF; DNA: TGTGCCATCTCGGTGACGGGCTCCTACGAGCAGTACTTC
D: .; J: TRBJ2-7; size: many; V: TRBV11-2; CDR3: CASSSGSYEQYF; DNA: TGTGCCAGCAGCTCGGGCTCCTACGAGCAGTACTTC
D: .; J: TRBJ2-5; size: few; V: TRBV10-2; CDR3: CASREGSVETQYF; DNA: TGCGCCAGCAGAGAAGGGAGTGTGGAGACCCAGTACTTC
D: .; J: TRBJ1-5; size: .; V: TRBV6-1; CDR3: CASSVAGQPQHF; DNA: TGTGCCAGCAGTGTCGCTGGTCAGCCCCAGCATTTT
D: TRBD2; J: TRBJ2-1; size: few; V: TRBV14; CDR3: CASSQLGTRPLHEQFF; DNA: TGTGCCAGCAGCCAATTGGGGACTAGGCCCCTTCATGAGCAGTTCTTC
D: TRBD1; J: TRBJ1-2; size: many; V: TRBV28; CDR3: CASSFGQGLRGYTF; DNA: TGTGCCAGCAGTTTTGGACAGGGGCTGAGGGGCTACACCTTC
D: TRBD2; J: TRBJ2-7; size: many; V: TRBV5-1; CDR3: CASSSATSGGYEQYF; DNA: TGCGCCAGCAGCTCGGCGACTAGCGGGGGGTACGAGCAGTACTTC
D: .; J: TRBJ2-7; size: many; V: TRBV12-5; CDR3: CASGPNRAYEQYF; DNA: TGTGCTAGTGGTCCCAACAGGGCCTACGAGCAGTACTTC
D: .; J: TRBJ1-2; size: .; V: TRBV9; CDR3: CASSVDEGLGLEGYTF; DNA: TGTGCCAGCAGCGTAGACGAGGGCTTGGGCTTGGAAGGCTACACCTTC
D: .; J: TRBJ2-7; size: once; V: TRBV5-8; CDR3: CASSLAHISYEQYF; DNA: TGTGCCAGCAGCTTGGCGCACATTTCATACGAGCAGTACTTC
D: .; J: TRBJ2-3; size: many; V: TRBV24-1; CDR3: CATSDPPRGYTDTQYF; DNA: TGTGCCACCAGTGACCCCCCCCGGGGCTACACAGATACGCAGTATTTT
D: TRBD1; J: TRBJ1-4; size: few; V: TRBV6-2/TRBV6-3; CDR3: CASSYDPGQAVDEKLFF; DNA: TGTGCCAGCAGCTACGACCCTGGACAGGCGGTTGACGAAAAACTGTTTTTT
D: .; J: TRBJ1-1; size: .; V: TRBV7-9; CDR3: CASRPGQSFEAFF; DNA: TGTGCCAGCAGACCTGGACAGAGCTTTGAAGCTTTCTTT
D: TRBD1; J: TRBJ1-2; size: .; V: TRBV27; CDR3: CASSWGQGVYGYTF; DNA: TGTGCCAGCAGTTGGGGACAGGGTGTCTATGGCTACACCTTC
D: .; J: TRBJ1-4; size: .; V: TRBV11-2; CDR3: CASSFGSQGGEKLFF; DNA: TGTGCCAGCAGCTTTGGGTCCCAAGGCGGTGAAAAACTGTTTTTT
D: TRBD2; J: TRBJ2-5; size: many; V: TRBV4-2; CDR3: CASSQDLAGGLRETQYF; DNA: TGTGCCAGCAGCCAAGATCTAGCGGGGGGCTTACGAGAGACCCAGTACTTC
D: .; J: TRBJ2-5; size: .; V: TRBV7-3; CDR3: CASSLQPLQETQYF; DNA: TGTGCCAGCAGCCTCCAGCCTCTCCAAGAGACCCAGTACTTC
D: TRBD2; J: TRBJ2-3; size: many; V: TRBV5-1; CDR3: CASSFSGGSGDTQYF; DNA: TGCGCCAGCAGCTTTAGCGGGGGAAGCGGAGATACGCAGTATTTT
D: TRBD1; J: TRBJ2-1; size: few; V: TRBV12-3/TRBV12-4; CDR3: CASSPGTAYNEQFF; DNA: TGTGCCAGCAGTCCCGGGACAGCCTACAATGAGCAGTTCTTC
D: .; J: TRBJ2-2; size: few; V: TRBV7-9; CDR3: CASSSYRTGHSSRPGELFF; DNA: TGTGCCAGCAGCTCTTACCGTACGGGACACTCCTCTAGACCCGGGGAGCTGTTTTTT
D: TRBD1; J: TRBJ1-1; size: .; V: TRBV27; CDR3: CASRTTGPEAFF; DNA: TGTGCCAGCAGGACGACAGGGCCTGAAGCTTTCTTT
D: TRBD2; J: TRBJ2-7; size: few; V: TRBV10-3; CDR3: CAISVASGYEQYF; DNA: TGTGCCATCAGTGTGGCTAGCGGATACGAGCAGTACTTC
D: TRBD1; J: TRBJ2-5; size: many; V: TRBV27; CDR3: CASSWTGRETQYF; DNA: TGTGCCAGCAGTTGGACAGGGAGGGAGACCCAGTACTTC
D: .; J: TRBJ2-3; size: many; V: TRBV4-3; CDR3: CASSQVIGGDSTDTQYF; DNA: TGCGCCAGCAGCCAAGTAATCGGGGGTGATAGCACAGATACGCAGTATTTT